This T cell receptor beta chain was sequenced during a study of CD8 T cells in ankylosing spondylitis. Overall study findings and caveats: Among TCR beta sequences, a motif of eight highly homologous variants appeared characteristic of ankylosing spondylitis blood. Earlier work had already found some motif variants in reactive arthritis synovial fluid and blood. Significant enrichment of disease-linked clones was reported in matched ankylosing spondylitis synovial fluid.

TCRdb recomputed calls from the 5' RACE reads with MiXCR, one row per CDR3 protein. The table has about 450,000 distinct CDR3 sequences, about 25% seen once. To note about this clonotype: Its antigen is not known.

The specimen was blood, either unsorted or a sorted T cell fraction (not recorded which). The receptor was isolated from a male donor with ankylosing spondylitis.

As DNA, the CDR3 is TGTGCCAGCAGCCGGCTTCGAGAGTCCACAGATACGCAGTATTTT. It codes for CASSRLRESTDTQYF. The chain couples TRBV11-2 to TRBJ2-3; D remains unclear. V lost 5 bases and J 2 bases, leaving 14 bases between the germline ends. The CDR3 contains 15 residues. Germline V gives CDR1 SGHAT, CDR2 FQNNGV.